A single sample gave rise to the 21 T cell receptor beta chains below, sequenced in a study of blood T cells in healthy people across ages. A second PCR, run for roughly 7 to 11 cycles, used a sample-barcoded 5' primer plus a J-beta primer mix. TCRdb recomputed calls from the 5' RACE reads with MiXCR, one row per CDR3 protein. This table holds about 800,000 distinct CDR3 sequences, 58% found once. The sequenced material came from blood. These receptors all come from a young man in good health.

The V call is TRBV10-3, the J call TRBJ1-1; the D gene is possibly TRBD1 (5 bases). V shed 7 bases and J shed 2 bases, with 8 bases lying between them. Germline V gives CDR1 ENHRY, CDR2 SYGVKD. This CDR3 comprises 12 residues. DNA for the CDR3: TGTGCCATCAATGGGGCCAACACTGAAGCTTTCTTT. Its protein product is CAINGANTEAFF.

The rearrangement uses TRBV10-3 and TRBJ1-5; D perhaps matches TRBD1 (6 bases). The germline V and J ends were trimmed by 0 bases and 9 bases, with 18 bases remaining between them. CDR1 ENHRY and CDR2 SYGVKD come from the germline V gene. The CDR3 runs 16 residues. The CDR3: CAISESDRARGAPQHF. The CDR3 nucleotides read TGTGCCATCAGTGAGTCCGACCGGGCCAGGGGTGCGCCCCAGCATTTT.

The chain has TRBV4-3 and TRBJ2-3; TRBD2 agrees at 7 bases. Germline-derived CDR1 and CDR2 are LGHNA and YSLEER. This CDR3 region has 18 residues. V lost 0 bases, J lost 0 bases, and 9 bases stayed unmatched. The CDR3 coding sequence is TGCGCCAGCAGCCAAGATAGGCCAGCGGGGCGAAGCACAGATACGCAGTATTTT. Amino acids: CASSQDRPAGRSTDTQYF.

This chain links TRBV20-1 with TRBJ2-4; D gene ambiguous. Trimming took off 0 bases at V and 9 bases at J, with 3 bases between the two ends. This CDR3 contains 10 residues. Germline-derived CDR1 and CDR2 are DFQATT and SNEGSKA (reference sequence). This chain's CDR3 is CSARDVIQYF. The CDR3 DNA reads TGCAGTGCTAGAGACGTCATTCAGTACTTC.

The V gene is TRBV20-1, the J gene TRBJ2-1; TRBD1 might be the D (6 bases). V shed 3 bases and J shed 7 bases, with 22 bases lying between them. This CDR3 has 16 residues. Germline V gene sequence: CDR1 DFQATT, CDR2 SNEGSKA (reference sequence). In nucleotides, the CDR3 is TGCAGTGCTAGTTCGGACAGTTATAACGGGGTTAATGAGCAGTTCTTC. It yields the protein CSASSDSYNGVNEQFF.

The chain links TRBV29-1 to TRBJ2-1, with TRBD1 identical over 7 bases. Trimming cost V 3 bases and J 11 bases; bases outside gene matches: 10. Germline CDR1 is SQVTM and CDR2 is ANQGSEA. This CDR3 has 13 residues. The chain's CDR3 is CSVDALDRQQQFF. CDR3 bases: TGCAGCGTTGACGCCTTGGACAGGCAACAGCAGTTCTTC.

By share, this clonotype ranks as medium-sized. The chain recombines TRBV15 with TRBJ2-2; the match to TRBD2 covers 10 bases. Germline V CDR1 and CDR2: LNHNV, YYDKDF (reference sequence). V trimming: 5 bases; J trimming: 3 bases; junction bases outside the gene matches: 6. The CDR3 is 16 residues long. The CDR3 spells CATSPTSGDHTGELFF. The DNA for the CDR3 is TGTGCCACCAGCCCTACTAGCGGGGATCACACCGGGGAGCTGTTTTTT.

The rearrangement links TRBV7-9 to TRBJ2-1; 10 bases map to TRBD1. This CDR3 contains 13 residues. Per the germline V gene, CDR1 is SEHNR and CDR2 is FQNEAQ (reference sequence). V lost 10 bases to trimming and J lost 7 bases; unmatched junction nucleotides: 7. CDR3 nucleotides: TGTGCCACGTCCCGGGACAGGGGTAATGAGCAGTTCTTC. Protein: CATSRDRGNEQFF.

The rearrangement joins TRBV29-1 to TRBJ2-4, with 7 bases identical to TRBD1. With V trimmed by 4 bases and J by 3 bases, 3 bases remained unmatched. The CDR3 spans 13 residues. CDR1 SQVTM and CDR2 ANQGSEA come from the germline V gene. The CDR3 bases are TGCAGCGTTGTTGGGACAGACAAAAACATTCAGTACTTC. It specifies CSVVGTDKNIQYF.

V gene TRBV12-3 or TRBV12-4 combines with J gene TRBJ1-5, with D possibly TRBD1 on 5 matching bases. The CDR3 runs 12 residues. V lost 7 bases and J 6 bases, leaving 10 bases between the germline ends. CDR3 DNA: TGTGCCAGCAATCGTGGGGGTCAGCCCCAGCATTTT. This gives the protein CASNRGGQPQHF.

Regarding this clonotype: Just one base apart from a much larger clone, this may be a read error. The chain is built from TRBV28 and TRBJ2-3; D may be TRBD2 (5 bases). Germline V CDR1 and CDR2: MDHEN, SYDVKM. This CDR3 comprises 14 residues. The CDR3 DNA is TGTGCCAGCCTCCCGGGAATAGCCACAGATGCGCAGTATTTT. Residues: CASLPGIATDAQYF.

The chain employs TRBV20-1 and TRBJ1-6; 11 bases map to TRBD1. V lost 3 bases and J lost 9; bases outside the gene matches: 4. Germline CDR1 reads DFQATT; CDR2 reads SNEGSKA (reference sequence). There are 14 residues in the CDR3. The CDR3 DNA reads TGCAGTGCTAGCGGACAGGGGGCGCTTTCACCCCTCCACTTT. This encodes CSASGQGALSPLHF.

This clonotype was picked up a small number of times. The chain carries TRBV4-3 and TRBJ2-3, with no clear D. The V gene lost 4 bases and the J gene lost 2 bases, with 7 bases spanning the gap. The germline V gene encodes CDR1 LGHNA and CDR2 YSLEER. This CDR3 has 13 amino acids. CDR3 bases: TGCGCCAGCAGCCCAATTTTCACAGATACGCAGTATTTT. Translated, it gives CASSPIFTDTQYF.

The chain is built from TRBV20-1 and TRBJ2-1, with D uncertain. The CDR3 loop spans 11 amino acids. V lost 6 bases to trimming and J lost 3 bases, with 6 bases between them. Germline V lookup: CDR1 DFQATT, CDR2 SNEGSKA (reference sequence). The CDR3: CSAVRYNEQFF. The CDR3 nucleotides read TGCAGTGCAGTACGCTACAATGAGCAGTTCTTC.

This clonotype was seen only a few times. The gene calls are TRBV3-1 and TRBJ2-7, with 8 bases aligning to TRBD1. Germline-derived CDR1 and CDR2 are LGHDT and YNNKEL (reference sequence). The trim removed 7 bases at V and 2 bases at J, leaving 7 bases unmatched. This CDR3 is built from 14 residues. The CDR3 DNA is TGTGCCAGCACACGGACAGGGTCCGCCTACGAGCAGTACTTC. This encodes CASTRTGSAYEQYF.

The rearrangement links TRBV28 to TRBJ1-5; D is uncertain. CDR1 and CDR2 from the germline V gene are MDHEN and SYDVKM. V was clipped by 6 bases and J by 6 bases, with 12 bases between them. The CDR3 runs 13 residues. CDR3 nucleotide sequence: TGTGCCAGCAGCACGGCCAGCGGTCAGCCCCAGCATTTT. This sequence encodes CASSTASGQPQHF. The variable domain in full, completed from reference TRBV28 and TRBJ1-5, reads DVKVTQSSRYLVKRTGEKVFLECVQDMDHENMFWYRQDPGLGLRLIYFSYDVKMKEKGDIPEGYSVSREKKERFSLILESASTNQTSMYLCASSTASGQPQHFGDGTRLSIL.

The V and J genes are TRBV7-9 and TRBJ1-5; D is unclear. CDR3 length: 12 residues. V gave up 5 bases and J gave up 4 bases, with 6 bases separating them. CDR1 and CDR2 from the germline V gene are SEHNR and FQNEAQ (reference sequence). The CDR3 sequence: CASSKQNQPQHF. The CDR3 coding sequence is TGTGCCAGCAGCAAACAGAATCAGCCCCAGCATTTT.

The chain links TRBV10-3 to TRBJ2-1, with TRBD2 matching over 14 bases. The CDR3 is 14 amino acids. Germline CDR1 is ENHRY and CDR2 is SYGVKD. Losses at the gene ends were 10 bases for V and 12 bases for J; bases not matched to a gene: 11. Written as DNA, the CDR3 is TGTGCCACCTTGGGGACTAGCGGGAGTGATGCGCAGTTCTTC. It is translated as CATLGTSGSDAQFF.

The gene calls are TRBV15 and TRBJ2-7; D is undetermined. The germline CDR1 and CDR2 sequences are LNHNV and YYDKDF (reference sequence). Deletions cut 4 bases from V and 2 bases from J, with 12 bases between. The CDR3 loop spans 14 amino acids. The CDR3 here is CATSTRRQAYEQYF. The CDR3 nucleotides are TGTGCCACCAGCACCAGGCGACAAGCCTACGAGCAGTACTTC.

CDR3 DNA sequence: TGTGCCAGCAGGCCTAAGGGGGGGGTCTACGAGCAGTACTTC. Translation: CASRPKGGVYEQYF. The chain has TRBV7-2 and TRBJ2-7; maybe TRBD2 (7 bases). The CDR3 spans 14 residues. Germline CDR1 SGHTA, CDR2 FQGNSA. V was shortened by 6 bases and J by 3 bases, with 15 bases between the two germline ends.

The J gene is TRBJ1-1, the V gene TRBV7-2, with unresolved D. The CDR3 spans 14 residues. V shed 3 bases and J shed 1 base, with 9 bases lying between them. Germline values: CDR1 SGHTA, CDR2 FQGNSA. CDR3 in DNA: TGTGCCAGCAGCTTCGACCCAGGGAACACTGAAGCTTTCTTT. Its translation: CASSFDPGNTEAFF.